The T cell receptor (beta chain) under discussion was sequenced for a study of beta chain features in type 1 diabetes. Expressed TCRB transcripts were sequenced because the entire RNA isolate underwent reverse transcription. Using immunoSEQ multiplex PCR, the repertoire was profiled, and TCRdb retains in-frame clones only, with some absent. Of around 190,000 clones in the sample, 10% to 15% are singletons; the top ten hold 0.62%. This clone was picked up one time. The sequence was obtained from a woman aged 18-29 years in good health. The source material was central memory CD4+ T cells from blood.

In DNA, the CDR3 is TGTGCCAGCAGCCCGGGACTAGCGGTTTACGAGCAGTACTTC. Its translation is CASSPGLAVYEQYF. The rearrangement joins TRBV7-9 to TRBJ2-7; 11 bases match TRBD2. CDR3 length: 14 residues. J lost 4 bases, V lost 5 bases, and 4 bases had no gene match. Germline V gene lookup returns CDR1 SEHNR and CDR2 FQNEAQ (reference sequence).